A single sample is the source of the 14 T cell receptor beta chains below, sequenced in a study of blood T cell repertoires in COVID-19. Only in-frame clones appear in the TCRdb table, and some are missing; sequencing was by immunoSEQ multiplex PCR. The repertoire has about 350,000 clones, approximately 86% of them found once; the top ten carry approximately 9.4%. Material: peripheral blood. The receptors stem from a man aged 30-40 years with COVID-19, enrolled during active disease.

The chain has TRBV19 and TRBJ2-1; possibly TRBD2 for D (6 bases). The V and J ends lost 5 bases and 9 bases respectively, with 11 bases between them. CDR1 LNHDA and CDR2 SQIVND come from the germline V gene (reference sequence). The CDR3 totals 12 residues. The CDR3 DNA reads TGTGCCAGTAGTTGGTTGGGGGGTGAGCAGTTCTTC. Its translation: CASSWLGGEQFF. The variable domain in full, completed from reference TRBV19 and TRBJ2-1, reads DGGITQSPKYLFRKEGQNVTLSCEQNLNHDAMYWYRQDPGQGLRLIYYSQIVNDFQKGDIAEGYSVSREKKESFPLTVTSAQKNPTAFYLCASSWLGGEQFFGPGTRLTVL.

The rearrangement links TRBV15 to TRBJ1-1; D possibly corresponds to TRBD1 (6 bases). The V gene lost 0 bases and the J gene lost 0 bases, with 11 bases spanning the gap. From germline, CDR1 is LNHNV and CDR2 YYDKDF (reference sequence). This CDR3 comprises 16 residues. CDR3 sequence: CATSREPTGLNTEAFF. The CDR3 DNA is TGTGCCACCAGCAGAGAACCGACAGGACTGAACACTGAAGCTTTCTTT.

This chain joins TRBV11-2 and TRBJ1-2; tentatively, D is TRBD1 (5 bases). Trimming took 6 bases from V and 6 from J, leaving 14 bases between them. Looked up from germline, CDR1 is SGHAT and CDR2 is FQNNGV. The CDR3 covers 13 residues. The CDR3 protein is CASRGGTFHGYTF. CDR3 in DNA: TGTGCCAGCAGGGGGGGGACGTTCCATGGCTACACCTTC.

This clone was seen just once. One end of the junction varies from germline; a read error may be responsible. The rearrangement links TRBV6-2 or TRBV6-3 to TRBJ1-1, with no clear D. Germline assignment: CDR1 MNHEY and CDR2 SVGEGT. The CDR3 is made up of 14 amino acids. This CDR3 is CASSYVGMNTEAFF. The CDR3 DNA reads as TGTGCCAGTAGTTACGTCGGTATGAACACTGAAGCTTTCTTT.

The chain recombines TRBV5-1 with TRBJ1-2, with unresolved D. The V end lost 1 base, the J end lost 1 base, and 14 bases lay between the germline ends. Germline CDR1 is SGHRS and CDR2 is YFSETQ. The CDR3 totals 16 residues. CDR3 in DNA: TGCGCCAGCAGCTTGTTGAATTCCGGGGTTAACTATGGCTACACCTTC. Its protein is CASSLLNSGVNYGYTF.

The chain links TRBV27 to TRBJ2-7; TRBD2 matches 9 bases. The germline CDR1 and CDR2 sequences are MNHEY and SMNVEV (reference sequence). The ends lost 5 bases at V and 7 bases at J; junction bases unmatched: 9. This CDR3 contains 14 residues. CDR3 DNA sequence: TGTGCCAGCAGTCCGTTAGCGGGAGCAGGGGAGCAGTACTTC. The encoded protein is CASSPLAGAGEQYF.

V and J are TRBV7-9 and TRBJ1-6; the match to TRBD1 covers 7 bases. The CDR3 length is 12 residues. Per germline, CDR1 SEHNR and CDR2 FQNEAQ (reference sequence). Trimming cost V 5 bases and J 9 bases; bases outside gene matches: 1. The CDR3 region has the DNA TGTGCCAGCAGCCGGACAGGTTCACCCCTCCACTTT. Residues: CASSRTGSPLHF.

This clone has at least ten counts. The gene calls are TRBV18 and TRBJ1-3, with D hard to call. The CDR3 has 14 residues. With 6 bases removed from V and 0 bases from J, the gap between germline ends came to 9 bases. Germline V gene sequence: CDR1 KGHSH, CDR2 LQKENI. The CDR3 protein is CASSSGNSGNTIYF. The CDR3 bases are TGTGCCAGCTCCTCGGGGAACTCTGGAAACACCATATATTTT.

There are a few counts of this clone. This sequence joins TRBV5-1 and TRBJ1-4; D ambiguous. The CDR3 is 13 residues long. Per the germline V gene, CDR1 is SGHRS and CDR2 is YFSETQ. Trimming pared 1 base from V and 8 bases from J, leaving 9 bases between. CDR3 in amino acids: CASSLFGEEKLFF. In DNA, the CDR3 is TGCGCCAGCAGCTTGTTCGGGGAGGAAAAACTGTTTTTT.

V is TRBV19 and J is TRBJ1-5, with D possibly matching TRBD1 (5 bases). There are 12 residues in the CDR3. V shed 9 bases and J shed 6 bases, with 12 bases lying between them. Germline loops: CDR1 LNHDA, CDR2 SQIVND (reference sequence). The chain's CDR3 is CASTHRGQPQHF. DNA of the CDR3: TGTGCCAGCACCCATAGGGGTCAGCCCCAGCATTTT.

V gene TRBV28 combines with J gene TRBJ2-7; TRBD1 matches at 8 bases. Germline V gene data show CDR1 as MDHEN and CDR2 as SYDVKM. J was trimmed by 2 bases and V by 7 bases; bases with no gene match: 10. The CDR3 spans 15 residues. The CDR3 region has the DNA TGTGCCAGCACCCCGAACAGGGGGTTCACCTACGAGCAGTACTTC. It is translated as CASTPNRGFTYEQYF.

The chain links TRBV6-5 to TRBJ1-1; 7 nucleotides match TRBD1. Germline trimming cut 10 bases from V and 5 bases from J; bases unmatched to any gene: 13. CDR3 length: 14 residues. Germline V gene data show CDR1 as MNHEY and CDR2 as SVGAGI. The CDR3 sequence: CATMDRPLFTEAFF. For the CDR3, the DNA is TGTGCCACCATGGACAGGCCGTTATTTACTGAAGCTTTCTTT.

The chain combines TRBV23-1 with TRBJ2-5; 8 positions match TRBD2. TRBV23-1 is noted as an ORF with a role that remains uncertain. This CDR3 comprises 15 residues. J gave up 1 base and V 10 bases, and 11 bases lay outside the gene matches. The chain's CDR3 is CANRRGGARQETQYF. Here the CDR3 DNA reads TGCGCCAACCGACGGGGGGGGGCACGCCAAGAGACCCAGTACTTC.

This chain's CDR3 is CASSLRRGGSYNEQFF. DNA of the CDR3: TGTGCCAGCAGTTTGCGTCGAGGGGGCTCCTACAATGAGCAGTTCTTC. The V and J genes are TRBV28 and TRBJ2-1; a possible D gene is TRBD1 (6 bases). Germline CDR1 MDHEN, CDR2 SYDVKM. V gave up 3 bases and J gave up 0 bases, with 12 bases separating them. The CDR3 loop spans 16 amino acids.